Shown below are 22 T cell receptor beta chains from a single sample sequenced in a study of blood T cell repertoires in COVID-19. This table comes from immunoSEQ multiplex PCR, and its TCRdb copy is limited to in-frame clones, with some not included. Of 50,000 to 55,000 clones in the sample, over 75% were seen once. The specimen was peripheral blood. The origin of the receptors is a human donor with active COVID-19. The donor label of this sample is uncertain.

This clone was found a few times. The chain carries TRBV5-5 and TRBJ1-5, with a tentative D call TRBD1 (6 bases). Trimming took 0 bases from V and 6 from J, leaving 10 bases between them. The germline V gene has CDR1 SGHKS and CDR2 YYEKEE (reference sequence). The CDR3 is 14 amino acids. The DNA for the CDR3 is TGTGCCAGCAGCTTGGCAGGGGCGAGTCAGCCCCAGCATTTT. Protein: CASSLAGASQPQHF.

V usage is TRBV18 and J usage is TRBJ2-2; no definite D call. Trimming left V 0 bases short and J 5 bases short, with 10 bases between. Germline values: CDR1 KGHSH, CDR2 LQKENI. The CDR3 length is 15 residues. The DNA of the CDR3 is TGTGCCAGCTCACCACCGGTCAGTTTAACCGGGGAGCTGTTTTTT. Translated, it gives CASSPPVSLTGELFF.

This clone was picked up one time. CDR3: CASSQAAGPPGDTQYF. In DNA form, the CDR3 reads TGTGCCAGCAGCCAGGCGGCGGGACCACCAGGGGATACGCAGTATTTT. V gene TRBV7-2 combines with J gene TRBJ2-3; tentatively, D is TRBD2 (6 bases). From germline, CDR1 is SGHTA and CDR2 FQGNSA. Trimming left V 5 bases short and J 6 bases short, with 21 bases between. CDR3 length: 16 residues.

V gene TRBV24-1 combines with J gene TRBJ2-1; a possible D gene is TRBD2 (6 bases). The CDR3 covers 15 residues. V was clipped by 2 bases and J by 4 bases, with 11 bases between them. The germline V gene has CDR1 KGHDR and CDR2 SFDVKD. CDR3 region: CATSDYLGGYNEQFF. CDR3 DNA sequence: TGTGCCACCAGTGATTACCTGGGGGGTTACAATGAGCAGTTCTTC.

DNA of the CDR3: TGTGCCAGCAGCGACAGGGCTGGAAACACCATATATTTT. As protein: CASSDRAGNTIYF. The chain couples TRBV7-2 to TRBJ1-3, with 7 bases aligning to TRBD1. Looked up from germline, CDR1 is SGHTA and CDR2 is FQGNSA. The CDR3 spans 13 residues. V gave up 5 bases and J gave up 2 bases; unmatched junction bases: 0.

This chain's CDR3 is CASSQAGVTEQYF. CDR3 DNA sequence: TGTGCCAGCAGCCAGGCGGGGGTAACCGAGCAGTACTTC. The rearrangement links TRBV3-1 (or the pseudogene TRBV3-2) to TRBJ2-7; TRBD2 matches 7 bases. Trimming at V came to 3 bases and at J to 6 bases, leaving 5 bases not matched to a gene. The germline V gene has CDR1 LGHDT and CDR2 YNNKEL (reference sequence). This CDR3 comprises 13 residues.

This chain connects TRBV11-2 to TRBJ1-1; D is undetermined. The CDR3 is 14 amino acids. Germline loops: CDR1 SGHAT, CDR2 FQNNGV. The ends were cut back, 1 base at V and 2 bases at J, with 8 bases in the middle. The CDR3 nucleotides are TGTGCCAGCAGCTTAGGGGCCACAAACACTGAAGCTTTCTTT. As protein: CASSLGATNTEAFF.

Here the CDR3 DNA reads TGTGCCAGCAGCCCCCTCTTCGCGAATAGACGGCGGCAAAACTATGGCTACACCTTC. Translation: CASSPLFANRRRQNYGYTF. The chain links TRBV7-9 to TRBJ1-2; D is unclear. CDR3 length equals 19 residues. V was trimmed by 5 bases and J by 2 bases, leaving 27 bases between them. Germline V CDR1 and CDR2: SEHNR, FQNEAQ (reference sequence).

This chain uses TRBV10-3 with TRBJ2-1, with 7 nucleotides matching TRBD1. After removal of 4 bases from V and 5 bases from J, the junction contained 11 bases not matched to a gene. The CDR3 loop spans 16 amino acids. Germline values: CDR1 ENHRY, CDR2 SYGVKD. The DNA of the CDR3 is TGTGCCATCAGTGGGGGAAAGGGGGCGCTGAACAATGAGCAGTTCTTC. It translates to CAISGGKGALNNEQFF.

The chain has TRBV7-6 and TRBJ2-1, with TRBD1 identical over 9 bases. Germline CDR1 SGHVS, CDR2 FNYEAQ. This CDR3 has 20 residues. The junction had 15 bases not matched to a gene; V was cut back by 3 bases and J by 0 bases. The CDR3 DNA reads TGTGCCAGCAGCTTGAGTTCCCGGGACAGGGTCCAGAGCTCCTACAATGAGCAGTTCTTC. Translated: CASSLSSRDRVQSSYNEQFF.

The chain carries TRBV10-3 and TRBJ2-5; possibly TRBD2 for D (5 bases). CDR1 is ENHRY, CDR2 SYGVKD, per germline. With 6 bases removed from V and 5 bases from J, the gap between germline ends came to 7 bases. This CDR3 has 11 amino acids. CDR3 sequence: CAISRGETQYF. As DNA, the CDR3 is TGTGCCATCAGCCGAGGGGAGACCCAGTACTTC.

This chain uses TRBV2 with TRBJ1-1; 8 bases are shared with TRBD1. This CDR3 is built from 14 residues. The V gene end was trimmed by 6 bases and the J gene end by 2 bases; junction bases not matched to a gene: 5. Germline V gives CDR1 SNHLY, CDR2 FYNNEI. The CDR3 sequence: CASSRQGFNTEAFF. For the CDR3, the DNA is TGTGCCAGCAGCCGACAGGGGTTCAACACTGAAGCTTTCTTT.

This clone occurred once. The chain links TRBV19 to TRBJ2-7, with D possibly matching TRBD2 (6 bases). There are 15 residues in the CDR3. Trimming pared 2 bases from V and 6 bases from J, leaving 17 bases between. CDR1 and CDR2 (germline): LNHDA, SQIVND (reference sequence). CDR3 loop: CASSISNVEGSEQYF. The CDR3 nucleotides are TGTGCCAGTAGTATATCCAACGTGGAGGGAAGCGAGCAGTACTTC.

This sequence joins TRBV6-6 and TRBJ1-2, with D possibly TRBD1 on 5 matching bases. The V gene lost 5 bases and the J gene lost 2 bases, with 12 bases spanning the gap. Germline assignment: CDR1 MNHNY and CDR2 SVGAGI (reference sequence). The CDR3 sequence is 14 residues long. The CDR3 loop reads CASSRRGENYGYTF. The CDR3 DNA reads as TGTGCCAGCAGTCGACGGGGGGAGAACTATGGCTACACCTTC.

Only a few counts were recorded for this clone. The gene calls are TRBV6-2 or TRBV6-3 and TRBJ2-6; possible D gene TRBD1, 6 bases. The length of the CDR3 is 15 residues. The V and J ends lost 3 bases and 4 bases respectively, with 10 bases between them. The germline V gene has CDR1 MNHEY and CDR2 SVGEGT. The CDR3 nucleotides are TGTGCCAGCAGTTATGGGGGCTCGGGGGCCAACGTCCTGACTTTC. Amino acid sequence: CASSYGGSGANVLTF.

V usage is TRBV12-3 or TRBV12-4 and J usage is TRBJ2-7, with D tentatively TRBD1 (5 bases). Between the trimmed V and J ends, which lost 6 bases and 0 bases, there was a span of 9 bases. The CDR3 extends over 13 amino acids. The CDR3: CASSADSSYEQYF. The DNA of the CDR3 is TGTGCCAGCAGCGCCGACAGCTCCTACGAGCAGTACTTC.

J is TRBJ1-6 and V is TRBV7-2, with D perhaps TRBD1 (6 bases). The germline CDR1 and CDR2 sequences are SGHTA and FQGNSA. Trimming left V 5 bases short and J 2 bases short, with 13 bases between. The CDR3 runs 16 residues. CDR3 coding DNA: TGTGCCAGCAGCCCGACAGGAGACCCCTATAATTCACCCCTCCACTTT. It specifies CASSPTGDPYNSPLHF.

This clone occurred a few times. The V call is TRBV2, the J call TRBJ1-4; D might be TRBD1 (5 bases). The germline V gene encodes CDR1 SNHLY and CDR2 FYNNEI. The CDR3 totals 15 residues. V was clipped by 1 base and J by 7 bases, with 13 bases between them. This CDR3 is CASSEGGFQGEKLFF. In nucleotides, the CDR3 is TGTGCCAGCAGTGAAGGTGGCTTCCAGGGTGAAAAACTGTTTTTT.

The J gene is TRBJ2-5, the V gene TRBV3-1 (or the pseudogene TRBV3-2), with 9 bases aligning to TRBD2. The germline CDR1 and CDR2 sequences are LGHDT and YNNKEL (reference sequence). Trimming removed 4 bases from V and 1 base from J; junction bases left unmatched: 7. CDR3 length equals 16 residues. The CDR3 nucleotides read TGTGCCAGCAGCCCCTTTCGGCGGGGGGGCCAAGAGACCCAGTACTTC. Residues: CASSPFRRGGQETQYF.

This chain connects TRBV15 to TRBJ1-3; D not resolved. The CDR3 spans 14 residues. Germline CDR1 reads LNHNV; CDR2 reads YYDKDF (reference sequence). Between the trimmed V and J ends, which lost 0 bases and 3 bases, there was a span of 6 bases. CDR3 residues: CATSRDTSGNTIYF. CDR3 nucleotides: TGTGCCACCAGCAGAGATACAAGTGGAAACACCATATATTTT.

This clone has just one count. The chain joins TRBV2 to TRBJ2-7; D may be TRBD1 (8 bases). Looked up from germline, CDR1 is SNHLY and CDR2 is FYNNEI. This CDR3 contains 13 residues. Trimming took off 6 bases at V and 6 bases at J, with 15 bases between the two ends. This CDR3 reads CASSETGGGEQYF. CDR3 nucleotide sequence: TGTGCCAGCAGCGAAACAGGGGGGGGCGAGCAGTACTTC.

V gene TRBV12-3 or TRBV12-4 combines with J gene TRBJ2-3; D uncertain. The CDR3 has 12 amino acids. Trimming stripped 3 bases from V and 5 bases from J, with 6 bases between. DNA of the CDR3: TGTGCCAGCAGTTTGAATAGAGATACGCAGTATTTT. It yields the protein CASSLNRDTQYF.